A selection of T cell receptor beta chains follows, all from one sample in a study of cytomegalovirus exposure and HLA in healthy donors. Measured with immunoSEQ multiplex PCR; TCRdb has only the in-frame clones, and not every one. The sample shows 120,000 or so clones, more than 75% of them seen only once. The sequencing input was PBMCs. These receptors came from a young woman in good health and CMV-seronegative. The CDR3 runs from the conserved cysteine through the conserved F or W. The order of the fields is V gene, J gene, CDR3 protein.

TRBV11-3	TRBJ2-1	CASTGSGDEQFF
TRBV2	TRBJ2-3	CASSAPGLANTDTQYF
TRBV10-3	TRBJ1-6	CAIRTGEIDNSPLHF
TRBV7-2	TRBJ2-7	CASSYSGGDPYEQYF
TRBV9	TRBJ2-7	CASSVASIGEQYF
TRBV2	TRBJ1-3	CASRGQGIFAGNTIYF
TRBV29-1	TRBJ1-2	CSVEGGVPSYGYTF
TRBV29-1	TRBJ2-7	CSVLLDTYEQYF
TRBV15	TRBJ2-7	CATSRGGQVSYEQYF
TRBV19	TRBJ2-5	CASSIGTAVWPGGETQYF
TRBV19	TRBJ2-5	CASSIGTSGGVVNF
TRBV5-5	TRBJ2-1	CASSLGQGLDEQFF
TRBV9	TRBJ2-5	CASSAYRDTRGQETQYF
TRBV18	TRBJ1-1	CASSPREGVTEAFF
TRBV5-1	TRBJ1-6	CASSLGQNNSPLHF
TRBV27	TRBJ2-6	CASSGRGTGANVLTF
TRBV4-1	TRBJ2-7	CASSSDRGSSYEQYF
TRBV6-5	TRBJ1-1	CASSEVGRTEAFF
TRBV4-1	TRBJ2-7	CASSRLAGGAYEQYF
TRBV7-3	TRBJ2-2	CASSSSGSTGELFF
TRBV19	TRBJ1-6	CASSIDTRADSPLHF
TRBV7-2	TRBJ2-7	CASSSGLAGYPYEQYF
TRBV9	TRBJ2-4	CASSVDGGAKNIQYF
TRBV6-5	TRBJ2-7	CASRGTGRSDEQYF
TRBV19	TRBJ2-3	CASSGAMSTDTQYF
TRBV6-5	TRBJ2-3	CASSSGGGTRTDTQYF
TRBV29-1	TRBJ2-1	CSVEADSSYNEQFF
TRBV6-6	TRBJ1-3	CATLVNSGNTIYF
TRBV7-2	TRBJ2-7	CASSSLRYEQYF
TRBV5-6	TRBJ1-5	CASSHGTGDNQPQHF
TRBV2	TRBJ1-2	CASSEARGTHYGYTF